One and the same sample provided the 21 T cell receptor beta chains below, sequenced in a study of shared clonotypes between healthy human individuals. Sequenced by immunoSEQ multiplex PCR; TCRdb stores in-frame clones only, minus some. The top ten clones hold more than 0.45% of a sample with more than 850,000 clones, approximately 80% of them seen once. The sample comprised memory CD4+ T cells from PBMCs. Subset in this sample: CD45RA-negative fraction. These receptors were taken from a man aged 18 to 30 in good health. Some clones in this sample may be carry-over from other donors' samples.

V usage is TRBV7-9 and J usage is TRBJ2-7, with D possibly being TRBD2 (6 bases). Trimming removed 4 bases from V and 2 bases from J, with 15 bases in between. CDR1 is SEHNR, CDR2 FQNEAQ, per germline (reference sequence). This CDR3 is built from 15 residues. This chain's CDR3 is CASSSGSGDTYEQYF. The DNA of the CDR3 is TGTGCCAGCAGCTCAGGTTCGGGGGATACCTACGAGCAGTACTTC.

The chain recombines TRBV21-1 with TRBJ2-7; the table names TRBD2, a call not compared with the DNA. TRBV21-1 counts as a pseudogene. CDR3 length: 15 residues. In DNA, the CDR3 is TGTGCCAGCAGCAAAGCGGCTAGCGAAGCCTACGAGCAGTACTTC. Its translation is CASSKAASEAYEQYF.

The chain couples TRBV5-6 to TRBJ2-5; D gene ambiguous. Germline CDR1 SGHDT, CDR2 YYEEEE. Deletions cut 0 bases from V and 2 bases from J, with 5 bases between. The CDR3 has 13 residues. CDR3 coding DNA: TGTGCCAGCAGCTTGGGAGTTCAAGAGACCCAGTACTTC. This sequence encodes CASSLGVQETQYF. The complete variable domain, with remaining parts taken from reference TRBV5-6 and TRBJ2-5, reads DAGVTQSPTHLIKTRGQQVTLRCSPKSGHDTVSWYQQALGQGPQFIFQYYEEEERQRGNFPDRFSGHQFPNYSSELNVNALLLGDSALYLCASSLGVQETQYFGPGTRLLVL.

This clone came up many times. V usage is TRBV13 and J usage is TRBJ2-2; 7 nucleotides line up with TRBD1. Germline V gene sequence: CDR1 PRHDT, CDR2 FYEKMQ (reference sequence). Germline trimming cut 2 bases from V and 7 bases from J; bases unmatched to any gene: 1. The CDR3 length is 13 residues. The CDR3 protein is CASSLQGVGELFF. The CDR3 coding sequence is TGTGCCAGCAGCTTACAGGGGGTCGGGGAGCTGTTTTTT.

The chain uses TRBV30 and TRBJ1-1; no definite D call. The CDR3 is 14 amino acids. Germline V gene sequence: CDR1 GTSNPN, CDR2 SVGIG (reference sequence). Trimming left V 2 bases short and J 5 bases short, with 15 bases between. CDR3 residues: CAWSPNGVRTEAFF. The CDR3 DNA is TGTGCCTGGAGTCCCAACGGGGTGAGGACTGAAGCTTTCTTT.

A remark on this clone: The same CDR3 arises from other DNA sequences in this sample as well. This chain links TRBV5-1 with TRBJ2-2; no definite D call. CDR1 SGHRS and CDR2 YFSETQ come from the germline V gene. The CDR3 runs 16 residues. With 0 bases removed from V and 0 bases from J, the gap between germline ends came to 9 bases. The CDR3 protein is CASSLGTGPNTGELFF. CDR3 sequence (DNA): TGCGCCAGCAGCTTGGGTACGGGCCCGAACACCGGGGAGCTGTTTTTT.

The V call is TRBV6-5, the J call TRBJ1-5, with D unresolved. From germline, CDR1 is MNHEY and CDR2 SVGAGI. This CDR3 spans 13 amino acids. V lost 4 bases, J lost 4 bases, and 8 bases lay in between. The CDR3 region is CASSSQQNQPQHF. As DNA, the CDR3 is TGTGCCAGCAGTTCCCAACAGAATCAGCCCCAGCATTTT.

This clone occurred a few times. This chain links TRBV7-3 with TRBJ1-1; D is ambiguous. Trimming removed 6 bases at V and 11 bases at J, with 4 bases between. This CDR3 region has 8 residues. CDR1 and CDR2 (germline): SGHTA, FQGTGA. Written as DNA, the CDR3 is TGTGCCAGCAGGGCCGCTTTCTTT. Residues: CASRAAFF.

The CDR3 nucleotides read TGTGCCAGCAGTGAAGCCGGGGAACGGATCTATGGCTACACCTTC. It specifies CASSEAGERIYGYTF. This chain uses TRBV6-1 with TRBJ1-2; D uncertain. Trimming left V 0 bases short and J 4 bases short, with 12 bases between. This CDR3 contains 15 residues. The germline CDR1 and CDR2 sequences are MNHNS and SASEGT.

This clone was found many times. The chain employs TRBV7-9 and TRBJ2-1; TRBD2 matches at 7 bases. This CDR3 is 12 amino acids long. V shed 2 bases, J shed 10 bases, and the junction held 2 bases outside the gene matches. CDR1 and CDR2 from the germline V gene are SEHNR and FQNEAQ (reference sequence). In DNA form, the CDR3 reads TGTGCCAGCAGCTTACTAGCGGTGGAGCAGTTCTTC. Protein: CASSLLAVEQFF.

V and J are TRBV7-3 and TRBJ2-2; D is possibly TRBD1 (6 bases). Trimming cost V 0 bases and J 1 base, with 6 bases left between them. Germline CDR1 is SGHTA and CDR2 is FQGTGA. The CDR3 sequence is 15 residues long. The CDR3 reads CASSLTQGNTGELFF. The CDR3 DNA follows: TGTGCCAGCAGCTTAACACAGGGGAACACCGGGGAGCTGTTTTTT.

This chain uses TRBV25-1 with TRBJ1-4, with D unresolved. V lost 4 bases, J lost 7 bases, and 13 bases lay in between. Germline V CDR1 and CDR2: MGHDK, SYGVNS. This CDR3 comprises 14 residues. DNA for the CDR3: TGTGCCAGCAGTGCACCGGGAATCAGTGAAAAACTGTTTTTT. It is translated as CASSAPGISEKLFF.

The gene calls are TRBV9 and TRBJ2-3; TRBD2 matches 7 bases. J was trimmed by 6 bases and V by 0 bases; bases with no gene match: 1. The length of the CDR3 is 13 residues. The germline gives CDR1 SGDLS, CDR2 YYNGEE. The CDR3 reads CASSVERDDTQYF. The CDR3 DNA reads as TGTGCCAGCAGCGTAGAGCGGGACGATACGCAGTATTTT.

V gene TRBV19 combines with J gene TRBJ1-1, with TRBD1 matching over 8 bases. CDR3 length: 11 amino acids. V shed 7 bases and J 10 bases; nucleotides not matched to a gene: 5. The germline V gene has CDR1 LNHDA and CDR2 SQIVND (reference sequence). CDR3 sequence: CASKRTGLAFF. CDR3 in DNA: TGTGCCAGTAAACGGACAGGGTTAGCTTTCTTT.

The rearrangement links TRBV10-3 to TRBJ2-5, with TRBD1 matching over 9 bases. The last part of the DNA fits TRBJ2-7 better; the J call may be wrong. From germline, CDR1 is ENHRY and CDR2 SYGVKD. This CDR3 region has 16 residues. The CDR3, as DNA: TGTGCCATCAGTGGGGGACAGGGCGGCCGATCGGACGAGCAGTACTTC. It specifies CAISGGQGGRSDEQYF.

This clone has just a few counts. J is TRBJ1-3 and V is TRBV5-4; D not resolved. Deletions cut 4 bases from V and 0 bases from J, with 8 bases between. Germline V gene data show CDR1 as SGHNT and CDR2 as YYREEE (reference sequence). The CDR3 has 14 residues. The CDR3 sequence is CASSAPGSGNTIYF. The CDR3 bases are TGTGCCAGCAGCGCCCCCGGCTCTGGAAACACCATATATTTT.

This sequence joins TRBV5-8 and TRBJ2-7; maybe TRBD2 (6 bases). CDR1 is SGHTS, CDR2 YDEGEE, per germline. Trimming shortened V by 6 bases and J by 3 bases, and 19 bases separated the two germline ends. CDR3 length equals 15 residues. The CDR3 DNA follows: TGTGCCAGCACCAAGGCGCAGGGAGGTTTCTACGAGCAGTACTTC. Translation: CASTKAQGGFYEQYF.

CDR3 loop: CASSHHPTGMSTDTQYF. DNA for the CDR3: TGTGCCAGCAGCCATCACCCGACTGGGATGAGCACAGATACGCAGTATTTT. The V and J genes are TRBV11-2 and TRBJ2-3; no clear D. The V and J ends lost 5 bases and 0 bases respectively, with 18 bases between them. The CDR3 consists of 17 residues. From germline, CDR1 is SGHAT and CDR2 FQNNGV.

The chain combines TRBV29-1 with TRBJ1-1; perhaps TRBD1 as D (6 bases). The germline V gene has CDR1 SQVTM and CDR2 ANQGSEA. The CDR3 length is 13 residues. Trimming left V 3 bases short and J 5 bases short, with 13 bases between. The CDR3 sequence: CSVEVVGGTEAFF. The CDR3 coding sequence is TGCAGCGTTGAGGTCGTAGGGGGTACTGAAGCTTTCTTT.

This chain links TRBV28 with TRBJ2-3; 8 bases fit TRBD1. Germline CDR1 MDHEN, CDR2 SYDVKM. The junction had 10 bases not matched to a gene; V was cut back by 5 bases and J by 3 bases. The CDR3 sequence is 16 residues long. The CDR3 coding sequence is TGTGCCAGCAGTCCCGGGACAGGAGAAGATACAGATACGCAGTATTTT. Residues: CASSPGTGEDTDTQYF.

The chain employs TRBV19 and TRBJ1-5; D is unresolved. Trimming removed 4 bases at V and 5 bases at J, with 12 bases between. The CDR3 sequence is 14 residues long. Germline assignment: CDR1 LNHDA and CDR2 SQIVND (reference sequence). The CDR3 nucleotides read TGTGCCAGTAGTAACCTAGGGCCCTATCAGCCCCAGCATTTT. It encodes CASSNLGPYQPQHF. The entire variable domain, with the rest obtained from reference TRBV19 and TRBJ1-5, is as follows: DGGITQSPKYLFRKEGQNVTLSCEQNLNHDAMYWYRQDPGQGLRLIYYSQIVNDFQKGDIAEGYSVSREKKESFPLTVTSAQKNPTAFYLCASSNLGPYQPQHFGDGTRLSIL.